This is a list of T cell receptor beta chains from one sample in a study of memory CD4+ T cells and cytomegalovirus serostatus. Assay: immunoSEQ multiplex PCR; the TCRdb copy retains only in-frame clones and omits some. The sample holds 45,000 to 50,000 clones, around 78% seen once. Sequencing was performed on memory CD4+ T cells from blood. Receptors were obtained from an adult in good health and CMV-seronegative. The CDR3 runs from the conserved cysteine through the conserved F or W. A D gene is named only where the DNA matches it firmly. Size values are once, few and many counts, or a class for expanded clones, and some rows have none.

abundance: -
j_gene: TRBJ2-2
v_gene: TRBV2
d_gene: -
CDR3aa: CASSGASINTGELFF
CDR3nt: TGTGCCAGCAGCGGGGCGAGTATAAACACCGGGGAGCTGTTTTTT

abundance: few
j_gene: TRBJ2-6
v_gene: TRBV11-2
d_gene: -
CDR3aa: CASSLDSNSGANVLTF
CDR3nt: TGTGCCAGCAGCTTAGATAGTAACTCTGGGGCCAACGTCCTGACTTTC

abundance: -
j_gene: TRBJ2-4
v_gene: TRBV11-2
d_gene: -
CDR3aa: CASSPSGVAKNIQYF
CDR3nt: TGTGCCAGCAGCCCCTCGGGGGTGGCCAAAAACATTCAGTACTTC

abundance: -
j_gene: TRBJ2-7
v_gene: TRBV6-6
d_gene: TRBD1
CDR3aa: CASSYSSGTGGYEQYF
CDR3nt: TGTGCCAGCAGTTACTCCTCTGGGACAGGGGGTTACGAGCAGTACTTC

abundance: once
j_gene: TRBJ1-4
v_gene: TRBV18
d_gene: -
CDR3aa: CASSPLNGEKLFF
CDR3nt: TGTGCCAGCTCCCCCTTGAATGGAGAAAAACTGTTTTTT

abundance: -
j_gene: TRBJ2-7
v_gene: TRBV5-6
d_gene: -
CDR3aa: CASSLGILREQYF
CDR3nt: TGTGCCAGCAGCTTGGGCATCCTCCGAGAGCAGTACTTC

abundance: -
j_gene: TRBJ1-2
v_gene: TRBV9
d_gene: -
CDR3aa: CASNKPKLGYTF
CDR3nt: TGTGCCAGCAATAAACCTAAGCTCGGCTACACCTTC

abundance: many
j_gene: TRBJ1-1
v_gene: TRBV6-1
d_gene: -
CDR3aa: CASSAVGVDTEAFF
CDR3nt: TGTGCCAGCAGTGCGGTAGGGGTAGACACTGAAGCTTTCTTT

abundance: -
j_gene: TRBJ1-1
v_gene: TRBV15
d_gene: -
CDR3aa: CATSRDQGSAFF
CDR3nt: TGTGCCACCAGCAGAGATCAGGGGTCGGCTTTCTTT

abundance: -
j_gene: TRBJ1-1
v_gene: TRBV27
d_gene: -
CDR3aa: CASRLQEERDIEGPEAFF
CDR3nt: TGTGCCAGCAGACTCCAGGAGGAACGGGACATTGAGGGTCCTGAAGCTTTCTTT

abundance: -
j_gene: TRBJ1-4
v_gene: TRBV27
d_gene: -
CDR3aa: CASSLWGRGNEKLFF
CDR3nt: TGTGCCAGCAGTTTATGGGGGCGAGGGAATGAAAAACTGTTTTTT

abundance: -
j_gene: TRBJ2-7
v_gene: TRBV12-5
d_gene: TRBD1
CDR3aa: CASGTERGLPYEQYF
CDR3nt: TGTGCTAGTGGCACCGAGAGGGGGCTACCTTACGAGCAGTACTTC

abundance: -
j_gene: TRBJ1-4
v_gene: TRBV9
d_gene: -
CDR3aa: CASSVSFGNEKLFF
CDR3nt: TGTGCCAGCAGCGTAAGCTTCGGTAATGAAAAACTGTTTTTT

abundance: -
j_gene: TRBJ1-1
v_gene: TRBV21-1
d_gene: -
CDR3aa: CAGPVGTEAFF
CDR3nt: TGTGCCGGCCCGGTGGGCACTGAAGCTTTCTTT

abundance: -
j_gene: TRBJ2-2
v_gene: TRBV11-2
d_gene: -
CDR3aa: CASSGVLNTGELFF
CDR3nt: TGTGCCAGCAGCGGGGTTCTCAACACCGGGGAGCTGTTTTTT

abundance: -
j_gene: TRBJ2-1
v_gene: TRBV7-8
d_gene: -
CDR3aa: CASSFYRDNNEQFF
CDR3nt: TGTGCCAGCAGCTTTTACCGGGACAACAATGAGCAGTTCTTC

abundance: -
j_gene: TRBJ2-7
v_gene: TRBV28
d_gene: -
CDR3aa: CASSFLSYEQYF
CDR3nt: TGTGCCAGCAGTTTCCTTAGTTACGAGCAGTACTTC

abundance: -
j_gene: TRBJ1-5
v_gene: TRBV1
d_gene: -
CDR3aa: CTSSQVQGDSNQPQHF
CDR3nt: TGCACCAGCAGCCAAGTACAGGGAGATAGCAATCAGCCCCAGCATTTT

abundance: -
j_gene: TRBJ2-1
v_gene: TRBV7-8
d_gene: -
CDR3aa: CASSVEAKGEQFF
CDR3nt: TGTGCCAGCAGCGTCGAAGCAAAGGGTGAGCAGTTCTTC

abundance: -
j_gene: TRBJ1-1
v_gene: TRBV14
d_gene: -
CDR3aa: CASRFGVSTEAFF
CDR3nt: TGTGCCAGCAGATTCGGCGTAAGCACTGAAGCTTTCTTT

abundance: once
j_gene: TRBJ2-3
v_gene: TRBV5-1
d_gene: TRBD2
CDR3aa: CASSGAAGGNTDTQYF
CDR3nt: TGCGCCAGCAGCGGAGCAGCGGGAGGAAACACAGATACGCAGTATTTT

abundance: -
j_gene: TRBJ2-7
v_gene: TRBV5-1
d_gene: -
CDR3aa: CASSLGVGEIYEQYF
CDR3nt: TGCGCCAGCAGCTTGGGGGTCGGGGAAATCTACGAGCAGTACTTC

abundance: -
j_gene: TRBJ2-3
v_gene: TRBV15
d_gene: -
CDR3aa: CATSREVPSVATDTQYF
CDR3nt: TGTGCCACCAGCAGAGAAGTTCCTAGCGTGGCGACAGATACGCAGTATTTT

abundance: -
j_gene: TRBJ2-7
v_gene: TRBV10-3
d_gene: -
CDR3aa: CATARDYEQYF
CDR3nt: TGTGCCACGGCCAGGGACTACGAGCAGTACTTC

abundance: -
j_gene: TRBJ2-3
v_gene: TRBV19
d_gene: -
CDR3aa: CASRLAGTDTQYF
CDR3nt: TGTGCCAGTAGGCTAGCCGGCACAGATACGCAGTATTTT

abundance: -
j_gene: TRBJ2-1
v_gene: TRBV20-1
d_gene: -
CDR3aa: CSARVLMEQFF
CDR3nt: TGCAGTGCTAGGGTCTTGATGGAGCAGTTCTTC

abundance: -
j_gene: TRBJ1-2
v_gene: TRBV2
d_gene: -
CDR3aa: CASRREGQANYGYTF
CDR3nt: TGTGCCAGCAGGCGGGAGGGCCAAGCTAACTATGGCTACACCTTC

abundance: -
j_gene: TRBJ2-1
v_gene: TRBV7-2
d_gene: -
CDR3aa: CASSLTLDEQFF
CDR3nt: TGTGCCAGCAGCTTAACGTTGGATGAGCAGTTCTTC

abundance: once
j_gene: TRBJ1-2
v_gene: TRBV9
d_gene: -
CDR3aa: CASSVAGRGGDGYTF
CDR3nt: TGTGCCAGCAGCGTAGCCGGCAGGGGTGGCGATGGCTACACCTTC

abundance: -
j_gene: TRBJ1-2
v_gene: TRBV6-6
d_gene: TRBD1
CDR3aa: CASSSLTGAPTYGYTF
CDR3nt: TGTGCCAGCAGTTCGCTGACAGGGGCGCCGACTTATGGCTACACCTTC

abundance: -
j_gene: TRBJ1-2
v_gene: TRBV18
d_gene: -
CDR3aa: CASSRETAEYYGYTF
CDR3nt: TGTGCCAGCTCGAGGGAGACAGCGGAATACTATGGCTACACCTTC

abundance: few
j_gene: TRBJ2-7
v_gene: TRBV10-3
d_gene: -
CDR3aa: CAISENRVSYEQYF
CDR3nt: TGTGCCATCAGTGAGAACAGGGTGTCGTACGAGCAGTACTTC

abundance: -
j_gene: TRBJ1-1
v_gene: TRBV30
d_gene: -
CDR3aa: CAWSNDSWATEAFF
CDR3nt: TGTGCCTGGAGTAATGACAGTTGGGCCACTGAAGCTTTCTTT

abundance: -
j_gene: TRBJ1-5
v_gene: TRBV28
d_gene: TRBD1
CDR3aa: CASRSRDREAQPQHF
CDR3nt: TGTGCCAGCAGGTCCCGGGACAGGGAGGCTCAGCCCCAGCATTTT

abundance: -
j_gene: TRBJ1-1
v_gene: TRBV28
d_gene: -
CDR3aa: CASSTFPGQMNTEAFF
CDR3nt: TGTGCCAGCAGTACCTTTCCGGGACAAATGAACACTGAAGCTTTCTTT

abundance: -
j_gene: TRBJ1-5
v_gene: TRBV7-9
d_gene: -
CDR3aa: CASSFGTTSNQPQHF
CDR3nt: TGTGCCAGCAGCTTCGGGACCACTAGCAATCAGCCCCAGCATTTT

abundance: -
j_gene: TRBJ2-1
v_gene: TRBV2
d_gene: -
CDR3aa: CASSEGSLSFF
CDR3nt: TGTGCCAGCAGTGAAGGGAGTCTCTCGTTCTTC

abundance: -
j_gene: TRBJ2-2
v_gene: TRBV7-7
d_gene: -
CDR3aa: CASSLVGGPGTGELFF
CDR3nt: TGTGCCAGCAGCTTAGTGGGGGGCCCGGGGACCGGGGAGCTGTTTTTT

abundance: -
j_gene: TRBJ2-4
v_gene: TRBV5-4
d_gene: TRBD2
CDR3aa: CASSMSSGGAKNIQYF
CDR3nt: TGTGCCAGCAGCATGTCTAGCGGTGGAGCCAAAAACATTCAGTACTTC

abundance: -
j_gene: TRBJ1-4
v_gene: TRBV27
d_gene: TRBD1
CDR3aa: CASSSLGQGGEKLFF
CDR3nt: TGTGCCAGCAGTTCGTTGGGACAGGGTGGGGAAAAACTGTTTTTT

abundance: -
j_gene: TRBJ1-1
v_gene: TRBV5-1
d_gene: TRBD1
CDR3aa: CASNQGALGQVNTEAFF
CDR3nt: TGCGCCAGCAACCAAGGGGCCCTCGGACAGGTGAACACTGAAGCTTTCTTT

abundance: -
j_gene: TRBJ1-2
v_gene: TRBV6-1
d_gene: -
CDR3aa: CASSEATAGAWYGYTF
CDR3nt: TGTGCCAGCAGTGAAGCCACGGCAGGCGCTTGGTATGGCTACACCTTC

abundance: -
j_gene: TRBJ1-2
v_gene: TRBV30
d_gene: -
CDR3aa: CAWSVSPYGYTF
CDR3nt: TGTGCCTGGAGTGTATCCCCGTATGGCTACACCTTC

abundance: -
j_gene: TRBJ1-2
v_gene: TRBV9
d_gene: TRBD1
CDR3aa: CASSVDVRTGYGYTF
CDR3nt: TGTGCCAGCAGCGTAGACGTTCGGACAGGGTATGGCTACACCTTC

abundance: -
j_gene: TRBJ1-1
v_gene: TRBV11-2
d_gene: -
CDR3aa: CASSSAPIRGTEAFF
CDR3nt: TGTGCCAGCAGCTCCGCTCCTATAAGGGGGACTGAAGCTTTCTTT